The TCR beta chain under discussion was sequenced for a study of post-analysis software for immune sequencing data. Unique molecular identifiers tagged the TCR beta cDNA libraries. TCRdb redid the calling of the PCR reads with MiXCR, one entry per CDR3 protein. The data show approximately 770,000 distinct CDR3 sequences, with around 45% seen just once and approximately 5% held by the top ten. For this clonotype: Its target is not known.

General observations from the study: In patients, TRBV5-6, TRBV5-1 and TRBV20-1 belonged to 4 or 5 TRBV segments found more frequently than in controls.

The CDR3 extends over 15 amino acids. V was clipped by 2 bases and J by 5 bases, with 14 bases between them. Germline CDR1 SGDLS, CDR2 YYNGEE. The TCR was taken from a girl aged 10 to 17 with multiple sclerosis. Sequencing was done on a sample of blood. The chain couples TRBV9 to TRBJ2-1; tentatively, D is TRBD2 (5 bases). CDR3 DNA: TGTGCCAGCAGCGTGGCCCAGAGCGGACACAATGAGCAGTTCTTC. Translation: CASSVAQSGHNEQFF. Full variable domain (remainder filled in from reference TRBV9 and TRBJ2-1): DSGVTQTPKHLITATGQRVTLRCSPRSGDLSVYWYQQSLDQGLQFLIQYYNGEERAKGNILERFSAQQFPDLHSELNLSSLELGDSALYFCASSVAQSGHNEQFFGPGTRLTVL.